This TCR beta chain was identified in a study of identical twins. Findings and limits, study-wide: Modeled out-of-frame TCR alpha sharing in monozygotic twins fell below observed levels. Conclusions rested on cross-sectional statistics rather than following the same donors. Twin-shared out-of-frame alpha sequences were enriched for low generation probability.

Via MiXCR, TCRdb re-called the 5' RACE reads, giving one row per CDR3 protein. The sample lists about 430,000 distinct CDR3 sequences, roughly 18% occurring once. With regard to this clonotype: Its antigen remains unknown.

This CDR3 is built from 15 residues. V shed 5 bases and J 2 bases; nucleotides not matched to a gene: 8. CDR1 MNHNS and CDR2 SASEGT come from the germline V gene. Source material: naive T cells sorted from blood. The TCR originated in a man aged 45-65 years in good health. The chain has TRBV6-1 and TRBJ2-5; TRBD2 matches at 7 bases. The DNA of the CDR3 is TGTGCCAGCAGTCCTCCGGGAGGTCCACAAGAGACCCAGTACTTC. Amino acid sequence: CASSPPGGPQETQYF.